The entry that follows covers one T cell receptor (beta chain) sequence. Its antigen is not identified. The data were taken from a study of OX40 agonist ivuxolimab in advanced cancers. Study summary: Patients got intravenous ivuxolimab at 0.01 to 10 mg/kg every 2 weeks. Participants averaged approximately 65 years of age (range about 23 to 79) and were 82.7% male. Study observations and caveats: Compared with CD4+, CD8+ T cells on average had more expanded clones.

Clones were read by immunoSEQ multiplex PCR, and TCRdb kept only the in-frame ones, dropping some. The sample consists of tens of thousands of clones, approximately 84% of them appearing once. The J segment lost 6 bases and the V segment lost 7 bases, leaving 15 bases of the junction unmatched. The length of the CDR3 is 15 residues. Per germline, CDR1 SGHRS and CDR2 YFSETQ. This sequence joins TRBV5-1 and TRBJ1-2, with 7 bases lining up with TRBD1. Sequencing was performed on CD4+ or CD8+ T cells sorted from blood, taken in a trial of the OX40 agonist ivuxolimab. This sequence originates from an adult with an advanced solid tumor such as melanoma, head and neck, liver or kidney cancer. CDR3 amino acids: CASGNLGRTGHGYTF. The DNA for the CDR3 is TGCGCCAGCGGGAATTTAGGACGGACAGGCCATGGCTACACCTTC.